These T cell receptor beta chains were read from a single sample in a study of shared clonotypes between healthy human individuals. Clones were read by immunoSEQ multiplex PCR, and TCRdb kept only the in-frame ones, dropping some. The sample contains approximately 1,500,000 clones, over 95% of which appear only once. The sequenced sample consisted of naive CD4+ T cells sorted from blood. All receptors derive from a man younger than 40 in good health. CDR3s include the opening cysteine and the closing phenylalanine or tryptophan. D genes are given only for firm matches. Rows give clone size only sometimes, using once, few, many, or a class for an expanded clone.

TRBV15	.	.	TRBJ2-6	CATSRVGGEANVLTF	TGTGCCACCAGCAGAGTCGGGGGTGAGGCCAACGTCCTGACTTTC
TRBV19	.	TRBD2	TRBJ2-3	CASRPPGTSFSDTQYF	TGTGCCAGCAGGCCCCCCGGGACTAGTTTTTCAGATACGCAGTATTTT
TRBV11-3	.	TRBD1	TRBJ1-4	CASSRQGADEKLFF	TGTGCCAGCAGCCGCCAGGGGGCAGACGAAAAACTGTTTTTT
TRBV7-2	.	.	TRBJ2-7	CASSLEVGPRSQEEEQYF	TGTGCCAGCAGCTTAGAGGTCGGGCCCCGTTCTCAGGAAGAGGAGCAGTACTTC
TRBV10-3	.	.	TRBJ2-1	CATVDQPDNEQFF	TGTGCCACCGTGGACCAGCCGGACAATGAGCAGTTCTTC
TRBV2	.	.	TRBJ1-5	CASSGTGPQPQHF	TGTGCCAGCAGTGGAACAGGGCCTCAGCCCCAGCATTTT
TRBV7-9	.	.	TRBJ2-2	CASSFTGELFF	TGTGCCAGCAGCTTTACAGGGGAGCTGTTTTTT
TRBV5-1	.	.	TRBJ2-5	CASSLFAPEETQYF	TGCGCCAGCAGCTTGTTCGCCCCCGAAGAGACCCAGTACTTC
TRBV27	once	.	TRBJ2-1	CASSFLSAHNEQFF	TGTGCCAGCAGTTTCCTTAGTGCCCACAATGAGCAGTTCTTC
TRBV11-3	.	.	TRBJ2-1	CASSARTRGGINEQFF	TGTGCCAGCAGCGCCAGGACTAGGGGGGGGATCAATGAGCAGTTCTTC
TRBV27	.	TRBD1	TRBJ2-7	CASSWTTGAYEQYF	TGTGCCAGCAGTTGGACCACAGGGGCCTACGAGCAGTACTTC
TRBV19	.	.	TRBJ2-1	CASSAWEGDTYNEQFF	TGTGCCAGTAGTGCCTGGGAAGGTGACACCTACAATGAGCAGTTCTTC
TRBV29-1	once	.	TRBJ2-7	CSVVAGTYEQYF	TGCAGCGTTGTTGCCGGGACCTACGAGCAGTACTTC
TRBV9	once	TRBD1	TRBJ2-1	CASSVAPDRVQNEQFF	TGTGCCAGCAGCGTAGCCCCAGACAGGGTGCAAAATGAGCAGTTCTTC
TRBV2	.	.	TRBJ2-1	CASSAEGTYNEQFF	TGTGCCAGCTCAGCGGAGGGCACCTACAATGAGCAGTTCTTC
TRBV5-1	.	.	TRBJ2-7	CASSNPQGSYEQYF	TGCGCCAGCAGCAACCCCCAGGGGTCCTACGAGCAGTACTTC
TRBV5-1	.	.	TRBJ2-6	CASSLPSGANVLTF	TGCGCCAGCAGCCTGCCCTCTGGGGCCAACGTCCTGACTTTC
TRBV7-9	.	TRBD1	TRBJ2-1	CASSLAPGGFIHEQFF	TGTGCCAGCAGCTTAGCCCCAGGGGGCTTTATCCATGAGCAGTTCTTC
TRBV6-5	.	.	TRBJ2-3	CASSYQGHTDTQYF	TGTGCCAGCAGTTATCAGGGGCACACAGATACGCAGTATTTT
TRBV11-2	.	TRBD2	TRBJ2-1	CASSLPGTSSEQFF	TGTGCCAGCAGCTTGCCCGGGACTAGTAGTGAGCAGTTCTTC
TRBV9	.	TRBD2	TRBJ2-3	CASSAKTSGFTSGDTQYF	TGTGCCAGCAGCGCGAAGACTAGCGGGTTTACCTCCGGTGATACGCAGTATTTT
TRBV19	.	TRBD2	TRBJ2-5	CASSSSRYSGRDDETQYF	TGTGCCAGTAGTTCGTCCCGATATAGCGGGAGGGATGATGAGACCCAGTACTTC
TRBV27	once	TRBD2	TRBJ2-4	CASSSTSGGNIQYF	TGTGCCAGCAGTTCAACTAGCGGGGGGAACATTCAGTACTTC
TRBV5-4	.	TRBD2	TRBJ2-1	CASSLVGTSGGSSYNEQFF	TGTGCCAGCAGCTTGGTCGGGACTAGCGGGGGAAGCTCCTACAATGAGCAGTTCTTC
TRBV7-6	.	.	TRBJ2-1	CASSLEADVWFNNEQFF	TGTGCCAGCAGCTTAGAGGCGGACGTCTGGTTTAACAATGAGCAGTTCTTC
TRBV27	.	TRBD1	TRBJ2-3	CASRARDRAADTQYF	TGTGCCAGCAGAGCCCGGGACAGGGCGGCAGATACGCAGTATTTT
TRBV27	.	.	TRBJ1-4	CASGGSNEKLFF	TGTGCCAGCGGGGGTAGTAATGAAAAACTGTTTTTT
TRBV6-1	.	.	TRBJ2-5	CASSFIPQETQYF	TGTGCCAGCAGTTTCATACCCCAAGAGACCCAGTACTTC
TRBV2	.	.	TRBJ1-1	CASSKNRNTEAFF	TGTGCCAGCAGTAAGAACAGGAACACTGAAGCTTTCTTT
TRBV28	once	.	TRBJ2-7	CASSLIGSYEQYF	TGTGCCAGCAGTTTAATCGGCAGCTACGAGCAGTACTTC
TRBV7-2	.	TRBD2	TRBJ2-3	CASSLQRGGGTDTQYF	TGTGCCAGCAGCCTCCAGCGGGGGGGAGGCACAGATACGCAGTATTTT
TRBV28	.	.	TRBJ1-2	CASSWGADYGYTF	TGTGCCAGCAGCTGGGGGGCGGACTATGGCTACACCTTC
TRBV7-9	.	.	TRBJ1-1	CASSLAGVTEAFF	TGTGCCAGCAGCTTAGCAGGGGTTACGGAAGCTTTCTTT
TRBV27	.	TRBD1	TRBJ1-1	CASRLLQGAGVTEAFF	TGTGCCAGCAGGCTTTTACAGGGGGCGGGGGTCACTGAAGCTTTCTTT
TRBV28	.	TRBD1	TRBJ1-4	CASTESRGAGREKLFF	TGTGCCAGCACCGAATCCAGGGGGGCGGGTAGGGAAAAACTGTTTTTT
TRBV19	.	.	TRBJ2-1	CASSDYSYNEQFF	TGTGCCAGTAGTGATTACTCCTACAATGAGCAGTTCTTC
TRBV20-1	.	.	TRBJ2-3	CSAARTDTQYF	TGCAGTGCTGCACGAACAGATACGCAGTATTTT
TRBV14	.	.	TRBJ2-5	CASSQDIRRTQYF	TGTGCCAGCAGCCAAGATATCAGGCGGACCCAGTACTTC
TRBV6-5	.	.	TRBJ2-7	CASKRHLRSYEQYF	TGTGCCAGCAAGCGACACTTGAGGAGTTACGAGCAGTACTTC
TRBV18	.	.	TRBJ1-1	CASSPKGNTEAFF	TGTGCCAGCTCACCCAAGGGGAACACTGAAGCTTTCTTT
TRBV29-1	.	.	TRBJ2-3	CSVGTVHTDAQYF	TGCAGCGTTGGGACAGTGCATACAGATGCGCAGTATTTT
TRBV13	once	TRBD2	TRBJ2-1	CASSLIPGGSSYNEQFF	TGTGCCAGCAGCTTAATTCCGGGAGGGAGCTCCTACAATGAGCAGTTCTTC
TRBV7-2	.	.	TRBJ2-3	CASSLARSTPDTQYF	TGTGCCAGCAGCTTAGCGCGCAGTACCCCAGATACGCAGTATTTT
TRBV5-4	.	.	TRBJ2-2	CASSLAGTGELFF	TGTGCCAGCAGCTTGGCCGGAACCGGGGAGCTGTTTTTT
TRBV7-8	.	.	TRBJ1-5	CASSLDRVFQPQHF	TGTGCCAGCAGCTTAGACAGGGTTTTTCAGCCCCAGCATTTT
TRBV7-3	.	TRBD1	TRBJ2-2	CASSRDRAATGELFF	TGTGCCAGCAGCAGGGACAGGGCGGCCACCGGGGAGCTGTTTTTT
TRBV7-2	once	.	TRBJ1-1	CASSPPSIAEAFF	TGTGCCAGCAGCCCCCCCTCAATCGCTGAAGCTTTCTTT
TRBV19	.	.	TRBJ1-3	CASTGLLFGNTIYF	TGTGCCAGTACCGGCCTCTTGTTTGGAAACACCATATATTTT
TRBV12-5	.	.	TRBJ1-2	CASGLTEGYGYTF	TGTGCTAGTGGTTTGACGGAAGGCTATGGCTACACCTTC
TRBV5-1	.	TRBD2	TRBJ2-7	CASSPGLAAQYEQYF	TGCGCCAGCAGCCCGGGACTAGCGGCTCAGTACGAGCAGTACTTC
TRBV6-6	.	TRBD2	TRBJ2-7	CASSSGRPSEQYF	TGTGCCAGCAGTAGCGGGAGACCCTCTGAGCAGTACTTC
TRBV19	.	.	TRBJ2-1	CASMTAAYNEQFF	TGTGCCAGTATGACGGCGGCCTACAATGAGCAGTTCTTC
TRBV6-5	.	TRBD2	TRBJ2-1	CASSYFGGGNNEQFF	TGTGCCAGCAGTTACTTCGGGGGGGGTAACAATGAGCAGTTCTTC
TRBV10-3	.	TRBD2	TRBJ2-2	CAISEGLASNTGELFF	TGTGCCATCAGTGAGGGACTAGCGTCGAACACCGGGGAGCTGTTTTTT
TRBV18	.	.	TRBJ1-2	CASSWESSPYGYTF	TGTGCCAGCTCATGGGAATCCTCGCCCTATGGCTACACCTTC
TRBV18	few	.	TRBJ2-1	CASSPTPGDEQFF	TGTGCCAGCTCACCCACCCCCGGGGATGAGCAGTTCTTC
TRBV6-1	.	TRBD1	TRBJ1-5	CATDRAGQPQHF	TGTGCCACCGACAGGGCCGGTCAGCCCCAGCATTTT